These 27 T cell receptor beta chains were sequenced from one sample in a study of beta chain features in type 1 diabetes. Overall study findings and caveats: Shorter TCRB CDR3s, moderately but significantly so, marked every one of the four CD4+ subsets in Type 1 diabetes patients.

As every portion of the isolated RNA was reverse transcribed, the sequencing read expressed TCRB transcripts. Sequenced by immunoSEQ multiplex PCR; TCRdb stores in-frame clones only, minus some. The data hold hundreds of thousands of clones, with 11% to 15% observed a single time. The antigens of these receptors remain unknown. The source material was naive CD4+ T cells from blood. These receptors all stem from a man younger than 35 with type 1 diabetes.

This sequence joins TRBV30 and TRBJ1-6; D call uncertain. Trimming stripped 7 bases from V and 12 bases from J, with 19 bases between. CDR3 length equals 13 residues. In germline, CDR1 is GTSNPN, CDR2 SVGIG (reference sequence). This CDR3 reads CAYQTTEAGPLHF. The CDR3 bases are TGTGCCTACCAAACGACGGAGGCAGGACCCCTCCACTTT.

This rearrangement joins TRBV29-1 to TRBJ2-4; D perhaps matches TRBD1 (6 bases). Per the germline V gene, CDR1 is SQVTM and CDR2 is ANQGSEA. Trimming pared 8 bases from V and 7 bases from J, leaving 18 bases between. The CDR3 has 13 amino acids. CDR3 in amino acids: CSFLGAGDNIQYF. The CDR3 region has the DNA TGCAGCTTCTTGGGGGCAGGGGATAACATTCAGTACTTC.

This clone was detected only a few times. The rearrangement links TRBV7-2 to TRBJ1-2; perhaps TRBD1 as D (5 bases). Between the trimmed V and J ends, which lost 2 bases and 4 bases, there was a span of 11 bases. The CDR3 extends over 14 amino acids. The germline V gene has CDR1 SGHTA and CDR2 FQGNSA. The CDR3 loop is CASSLSQGGYGYTF. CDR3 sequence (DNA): TGTGCCAGCAGCTTATCTCAGGGAGGCTATGGCTACACCTTC. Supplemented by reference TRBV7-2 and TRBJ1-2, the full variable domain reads GAGVSQSPSNKVTEKGKDVELRCDPISGHTALYWYRQSLGQGLEFLIYFQGNSAPDKSGLPSDRFSAERTGGSVSTLTIQRTQQEDSAVYLCASSLSQGGYGYTFGSGTRLTVV.

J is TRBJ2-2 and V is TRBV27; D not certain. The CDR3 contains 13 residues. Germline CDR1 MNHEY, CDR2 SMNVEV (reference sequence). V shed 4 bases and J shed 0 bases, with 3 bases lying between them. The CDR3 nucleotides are TGTGCCAGCAGTTCAACGAACACCGGGGAGCTGTTTTTT. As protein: CASSSTNTGELFF.

The CDR3 coding sequence is TGCGCCAGCAGCCAAGGCGGGAGGGAGACCCAGTACTTC. Amino acids: CASSQGGRETQYF. The J gene is TRBJ2-5, the V gene TRBV4-1, with TRBD2 matching 8 bases. This CDR3 region has 13 residues. V was pared by 1 base and J by 5 bases, with 0 bases of the junction left unmatched. Germline V lookup: CDR1 MGHRA, CDR2 YSYEKL.

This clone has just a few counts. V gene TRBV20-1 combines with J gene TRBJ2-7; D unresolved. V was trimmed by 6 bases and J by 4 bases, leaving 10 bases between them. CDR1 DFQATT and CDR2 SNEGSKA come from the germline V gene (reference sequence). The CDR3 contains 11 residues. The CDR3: CSATAGYEQYF. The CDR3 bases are TGCAGTGCCACGGCCGGTTACGAGCAGTACTTC.

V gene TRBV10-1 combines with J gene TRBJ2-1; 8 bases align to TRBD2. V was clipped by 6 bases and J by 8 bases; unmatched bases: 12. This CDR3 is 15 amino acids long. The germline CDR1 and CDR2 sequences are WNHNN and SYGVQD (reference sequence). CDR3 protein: CASRREAGDVYEQFF. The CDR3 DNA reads TGCGCCAGCAGGAGGGAAGCGGGAGATGTCTATGAGCAGTTCTTC.

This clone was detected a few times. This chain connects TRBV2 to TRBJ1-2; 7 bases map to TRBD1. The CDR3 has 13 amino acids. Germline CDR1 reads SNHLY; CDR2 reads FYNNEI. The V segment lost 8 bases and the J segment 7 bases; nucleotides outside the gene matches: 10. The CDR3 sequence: CASPERQGGGYTF. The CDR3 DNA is TGTGCCAGCCCTGAGAGACAGGGCGGTGGCTACACCTTC.

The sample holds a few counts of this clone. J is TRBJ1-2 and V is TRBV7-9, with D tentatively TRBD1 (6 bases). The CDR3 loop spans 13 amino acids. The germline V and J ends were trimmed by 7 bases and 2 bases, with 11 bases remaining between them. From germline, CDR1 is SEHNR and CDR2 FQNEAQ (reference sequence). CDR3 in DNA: TGTGCCAGCACCACAAGGGGGAACTATGGCTACACCTTC. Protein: CASTTRGNYGYTF.

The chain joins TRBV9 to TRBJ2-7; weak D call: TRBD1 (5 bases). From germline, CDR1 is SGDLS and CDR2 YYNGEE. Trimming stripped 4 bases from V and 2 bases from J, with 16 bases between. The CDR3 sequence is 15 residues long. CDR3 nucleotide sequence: TGTGCCAGCAGCACAGGTATTGGGCCACCCTACGAGCAGTACTTC. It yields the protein CASSTGIGPPYEQYF.

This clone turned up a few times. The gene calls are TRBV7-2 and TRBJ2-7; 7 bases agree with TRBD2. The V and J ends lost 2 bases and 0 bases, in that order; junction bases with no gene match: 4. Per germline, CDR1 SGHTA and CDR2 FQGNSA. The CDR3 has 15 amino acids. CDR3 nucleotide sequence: TGTGCCAGCAGCTTAAACCTAGCGGCCTCCTACGAGCAGTACTTC. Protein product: CASSLNLAASYEQYF.

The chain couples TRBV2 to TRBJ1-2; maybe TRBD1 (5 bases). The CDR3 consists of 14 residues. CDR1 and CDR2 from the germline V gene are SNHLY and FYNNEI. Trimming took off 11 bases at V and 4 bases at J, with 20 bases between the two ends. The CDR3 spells CASVGRGRSYGYTF. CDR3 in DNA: TGTGCCTCCGTCGGAAGGGGACGGAGCTATGGCTACACCTTC.

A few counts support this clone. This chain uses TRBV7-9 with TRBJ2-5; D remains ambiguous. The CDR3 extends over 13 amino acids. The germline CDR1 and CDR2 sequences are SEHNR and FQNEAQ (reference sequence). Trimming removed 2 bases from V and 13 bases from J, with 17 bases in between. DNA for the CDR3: TGTGCCAGCAGCTTACGTCAGACCGCCGAGCCGTACTTC. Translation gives CASSLRQTAEPYF.

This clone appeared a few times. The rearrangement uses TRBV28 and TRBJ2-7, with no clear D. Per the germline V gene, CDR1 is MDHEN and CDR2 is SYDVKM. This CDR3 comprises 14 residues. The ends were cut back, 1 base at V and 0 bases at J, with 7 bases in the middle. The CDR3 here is CASSLFRSSYEQYF. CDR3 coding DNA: TGTGCCAGCAGTTTATTTAGGAGCTCCTACGAGCAGTACTTC.

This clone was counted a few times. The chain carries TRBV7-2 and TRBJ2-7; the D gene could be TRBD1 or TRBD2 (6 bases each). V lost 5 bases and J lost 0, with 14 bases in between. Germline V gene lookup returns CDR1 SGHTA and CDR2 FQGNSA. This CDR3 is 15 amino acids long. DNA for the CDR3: TGTGCCAGCAGCCCCCAGGGGAGGCCCTCCTACGAGCAGTACTTC. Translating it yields CASSPQGRPSYEQYF.

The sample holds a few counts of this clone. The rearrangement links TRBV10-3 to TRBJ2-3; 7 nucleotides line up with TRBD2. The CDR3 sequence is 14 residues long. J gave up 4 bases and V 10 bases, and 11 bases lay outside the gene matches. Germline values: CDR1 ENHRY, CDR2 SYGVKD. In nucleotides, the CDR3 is TGTGCCAGTGCCGGGGGACTAACTGCAGATACGCAGTATTTT. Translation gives CASAGGLTADTQYF.

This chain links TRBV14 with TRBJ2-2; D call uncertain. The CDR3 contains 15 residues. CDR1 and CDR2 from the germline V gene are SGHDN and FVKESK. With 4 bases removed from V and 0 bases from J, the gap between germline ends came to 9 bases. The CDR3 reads CASSLGLPNTGELFF. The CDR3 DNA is TGTGCCAGCAGCCTAGGCCTGCCGAACACCGGGGAGCTGTTTTTT.

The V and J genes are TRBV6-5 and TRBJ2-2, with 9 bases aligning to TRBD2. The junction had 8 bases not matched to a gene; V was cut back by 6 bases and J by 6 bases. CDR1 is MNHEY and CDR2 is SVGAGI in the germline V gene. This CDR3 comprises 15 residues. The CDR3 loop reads CASSPLAGTPGELFF. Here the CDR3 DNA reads TGTGCCAGCAGCCCCCTAGCGGGAACACCCGGGGAGCTGTTTTTT.

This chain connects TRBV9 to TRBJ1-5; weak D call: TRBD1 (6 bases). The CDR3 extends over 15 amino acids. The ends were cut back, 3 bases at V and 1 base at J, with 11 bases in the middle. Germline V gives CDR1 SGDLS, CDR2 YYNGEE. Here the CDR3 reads CASSARTESNQPQHF. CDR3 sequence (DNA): TGTGCCAGCAGCGCGAGGACAGAGAGCAATCAGCCCCAGCATTTT.

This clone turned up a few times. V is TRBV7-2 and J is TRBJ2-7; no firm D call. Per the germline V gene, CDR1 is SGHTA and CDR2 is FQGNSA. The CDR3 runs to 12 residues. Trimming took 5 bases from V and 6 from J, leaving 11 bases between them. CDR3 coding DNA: TGTGCCAGCAGCAACCCGGGCACCGAGCAGTACTTC. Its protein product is CASSNPGTEQYF.

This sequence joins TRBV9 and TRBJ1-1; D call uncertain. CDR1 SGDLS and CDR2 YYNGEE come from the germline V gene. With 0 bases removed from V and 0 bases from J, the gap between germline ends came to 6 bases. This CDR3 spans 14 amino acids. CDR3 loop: CASSVDAMNTEAFF. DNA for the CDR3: TGTGCCAGCAGCGTAGATGCAATGAACACTGAAGCTTTCTTT.

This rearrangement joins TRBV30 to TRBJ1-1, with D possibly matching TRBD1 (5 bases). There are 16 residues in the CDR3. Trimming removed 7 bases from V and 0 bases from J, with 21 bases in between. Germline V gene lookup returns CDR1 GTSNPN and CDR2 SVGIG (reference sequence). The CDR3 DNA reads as TGTGCCTTACACCCCCGTGGCCCAGGGATGAACACTGAAGCTTTCTTT. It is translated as CALHPRGPGMNTEAFF.

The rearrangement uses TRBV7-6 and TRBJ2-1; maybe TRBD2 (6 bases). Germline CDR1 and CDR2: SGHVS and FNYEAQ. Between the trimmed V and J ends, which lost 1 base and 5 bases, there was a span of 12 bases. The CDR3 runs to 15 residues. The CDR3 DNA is TGTGCCAGCAGCTTAGTGTCTAGCGCGGACAATGAGCAGTTCTTC. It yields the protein CASSLVSSADNEQFF.

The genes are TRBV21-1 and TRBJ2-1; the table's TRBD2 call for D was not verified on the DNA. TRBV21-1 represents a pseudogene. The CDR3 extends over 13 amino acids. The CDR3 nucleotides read TGTGCCGGATGGCCCCAAAACGGGAATGAGCAGTTCTTC. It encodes CAGWPQNGNEQFF.

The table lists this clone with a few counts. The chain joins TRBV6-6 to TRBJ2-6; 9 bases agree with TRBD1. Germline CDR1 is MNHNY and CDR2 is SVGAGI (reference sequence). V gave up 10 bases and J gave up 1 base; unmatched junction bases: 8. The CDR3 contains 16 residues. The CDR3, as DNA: TGTGCCATCCCGGGACAGGGTAGATCTGGGGCCAACGTCCTGACTTTC. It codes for CAIPGQGRSGANVLTF.

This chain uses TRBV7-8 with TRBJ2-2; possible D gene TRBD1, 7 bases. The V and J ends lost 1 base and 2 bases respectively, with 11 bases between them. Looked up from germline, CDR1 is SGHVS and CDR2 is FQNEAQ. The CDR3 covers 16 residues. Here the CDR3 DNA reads TGTGCCAGCAGCTTAGGGCAGGGGGGAAACACCGGGGAGCTGTTTTTT. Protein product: CASSLGQGGNTGELFF.

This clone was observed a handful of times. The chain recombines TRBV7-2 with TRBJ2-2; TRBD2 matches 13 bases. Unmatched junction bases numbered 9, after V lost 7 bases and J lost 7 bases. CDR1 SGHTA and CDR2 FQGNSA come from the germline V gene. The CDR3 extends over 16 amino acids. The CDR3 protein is CASTPGLAGRGGELFF. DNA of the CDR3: TGTGCCAGCACCCCGGGACTAGCGGGGAGAGGCGGGGAGCTGTTTTTT. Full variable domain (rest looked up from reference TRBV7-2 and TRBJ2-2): GAGVSQSPSNKVTEKGKDVELRCDPISGHTALYWYRQSLGQGLEFLIYFQGNSAPDKSGLPSDRFSAERTGGSVSTLTIQRTQQEDSAVYLCASTPGLAGRGGELFFGEGSRLTVL.